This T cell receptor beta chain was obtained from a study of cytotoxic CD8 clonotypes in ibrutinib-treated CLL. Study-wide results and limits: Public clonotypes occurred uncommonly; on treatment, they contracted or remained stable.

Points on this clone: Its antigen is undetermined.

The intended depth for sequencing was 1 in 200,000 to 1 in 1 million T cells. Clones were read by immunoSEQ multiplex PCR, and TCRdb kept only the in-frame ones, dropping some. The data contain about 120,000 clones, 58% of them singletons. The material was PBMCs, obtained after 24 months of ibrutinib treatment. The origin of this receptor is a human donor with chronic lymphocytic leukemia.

The CDR3 here is CASRDLSGGAGETQYF. The CDR3 DNA reads TGTGCCAGCAGAGACCTCAGCGGGGGGGCCGGAGAGACCCAGTACTTC. The chain combines TRBV6-6 with TRBJ2-5; 10 positions agree with TRBD2. CDR1 and CDR2 from the germline V gene are MNHNY and SVGAGI (reference sequence). The CDR3 has 16 amino acids. V shed 6 bases and J 4 bases; nucleotides not matched to a gene: 11.